A single sample gave rise to the 28 T cell receptor beta chains below, sequenced in a study of blood T cell repertoires in COVID-19. TCRdb's table, derived via immunoSEQ multiplex PCR, lists solely in-frame clones and lacks some. This sample yields about 72,000 clones, of which over 75% are seen a single time; 11% belongs to the top ten. Sequences were obtained from peripheral blood. The receptors originated from a man aged 65 to 85 with active or convalescent COVID-19.

V is TRBV30 and J is TRBJ2-7; 8 bases agree with TRBD2. Germline lookup yields CDR1 GTSNPN and CDR2 SVGIG (reference sequence). J was trimmed by 6 bases and V by 2 bases; bases with no gene match: 3. CDR3 length: 12 residues. DNA for the CDR3: TGTGCCTGGAGTAAACGGGGGGGCGAGCAGTACTTC. It codes for CAWSKRGGEQYF.

The CDR3 is CASSFDRGNEQYF. The CDR3 coding sequence is TGTGCCAGCAGCTTCGACAGGGGCAACGAGCAGTACTTC. The J gene is TRBJ2-7, the V gene TRBV9; TRBD1 agrees at 8 bases. V dropped 4 bases and J dropped 5; count of bases not matched to a gene: 5. Germline V CDR1 and CDR2: SGDLS, YYNGEE. CDR3 length equals 13 residues.

The V and J genes are TRBV7-9 and TRBJ2-5; the match to TRBD2 covers 8 bases. The ends lost 5 bases at V and 2 bases at J; junction bases unmatched: 13. Germline-derived CDR1 and CDR2 are SEHNR and FQNEAQ (reference sequence). The CDR3 has 17 residues. CDR3 in DNA: TGTGCCAGCAGCCCCCCCCTTGCTAGCGGGTATCAAGAGACCCAGTACTTC. Protein sequence: CASSPPLASGYQETQYF.

The rearrangement joins TRBV19 to TRBJ2-7; D is possibly TRBD2 (5 bases). In germline, CDR1 is LNHDA, CDR2 SQIVND (reference sequence). Trimming removed 1 base from V and 7 bases from J, with 11 bases in between. CDR3 length: 13 residues. The CDR3 sequence: CASSIGGGREQYF. The CDR3 nucleotides read TGTGCCAGTAGTATAGGAGGAGGAAGGGAGCAGTACTTC.

This rearrangement joins TRBV19 to TRBJ1-1; D possibly corresponds to TRBD1 (5 bases). The ends were cut back, 1 base at V and 3 bases at J, with 15 bases in the middle. The CDR3 consists of 16 residues. Germline V gene data show CDR1 as LNHDA and CDR2 as SQIVND (reference sequence). The CDR3, as DNA: TGTGCCAGTAGTATAGGGCCCGGGTCGGGGGACACTGAAGCTTTCTTT. Its protein product is CASSIGPGSGDTEAFF.

V gene TRBV7-6 combines with J gene TRBJ2-2; D remains unclear. CDR1 is SGHVS and CDR2 is FNYEAQ in the germline V gene. There are 15 residues in the CDR3. V gave up 8 bases and J gave up 2 bases, with 15 bases separating them. CDR3 sequence reads: CASANRRRNTGELFF. For the CDR3, the DNA is TGTGCCAGCGCAAATAGGAGAAGAAACACCGGGGAGCTGTTTTTT. Full variable domain (outside the CDR3, taken from reference TRBV7-6 and TRBJ2-2): GAGVSQSPRYKVTKRGQDVALRCDPISGHVSLYWYRQALGQGPEFLTYFNYEAQQDKSGLPNDRFSAERPEGSISTLTIQRTEQRDSAMYRCASANRRRNTGELFFGEGSRLTVL.

J is TRBJ2-1 and V is TRBV5-1; D might be TRBD2 (5 bases). Germline V gene lookup returns CDR1 SGHRS and CDR2 YFSETQ. The CDR3 runs to 13 residues. Trimming cost V 0 bases and J 6 bases, with 7 bases left between them. CDR3 loop: CASSLAGVNEQFF. The CDR3, as DNA: TGCGCCAGCAGCTTGGCCGGGGTCAATGAGCAGTTCTTC.

This clone was seen a few times. The chain has TRBV5-1 and TRBJ2-7; D may be TRBD2 (5 bases). The CDR3 has 13 amino acids. From germline, CDR1 is SGHRS and CDR2 YFSETQ. V lost 4 bases and J lost 5, with 13 bases in between. The CDR3 sequence: CASSPGWGDEQYF. CDR3 nucleotides: TGCGCCAGCAGCCCCGGATGGGGAGACGAGCAGTACTTC. The complete variable domain, with remaining parts taken from reference TRBV5-1 and TRBJ2-7, reads KAGVTQTPRYLIKTRGQQVTLSCSPISGHRSVSWYQQTPGQGLQFLFEYFSETQRNKGNFPGRFSGRQFSNSRSEMNVSTLELGDSALYLCASSPGWGDEQYFGPGTRLTVT.

This chain links TRBV5-1 with TRBJ1-4; 9 nucleotides match TRBD1. Germline CDR1 is SGHRS and CDR2 is YFSETQ. The CDR3 sequence is 15 residues long. V shed 3 bases and J 6 bases; nucleotides not matched to a gene: 6. The CDR3 here is CASSSGQGGDEKLFF. DNA of the CDR3: TGCGCCAGCAGCTCGGGACAGGGAGGTGATGAAAAACTGTTTTTT.

The chain carries TRBV7-8 and TRBJ2-5, with D hard to call. CDR3 size: 15 residues. CDR1 and CDR2 (germline): SGHVS, FQNEAQ. The ends were cut back, 6 bases at V and 1 base at J, with 15 bases in the middle. The CDR3, as DNA: TGTGCCAGCAGGATGACGGTTTGGGCCCAAGAGACCCAGTACTTC. This gives the protein CASRMTVWAQETQYF.

The chain couples TRBV5-1 to TRBJ1-4, with TRBD1 as a possible D gene (5 bases). CDR3 length equals 18 residues. The germline V and J ends were trimmed by 7 bases and 0 bases, with 22 bases remaining between them. The germline V gene encodes CDR1 SGHRS and CDR2 YFSETQ. The CDR3 reads CASYLVGETNATNEKLFF. The CDR3 bases are TGCGCCAGCTACCTCGTAGGGGAAACCAATGCAACTAATGAAAAACTGTTTTTT.

The chain is built from TRBV11-1 and TRBJ2-2, with unresolved D. Trimming left V 8 bases short and J 1 base short, with 8 bases between. The V gene's germline CDR1 is SGHAT and CDR2 FQDESV (reference sequence). This CDR3 is built from 13 residues. The CDR3 DNA follows: TGTGCCAGCCGAGACATGAACACCGGGGAGCTGTTTTTT. As protein: CASRDMNTGELFF.

The chain links TRBV7-2 to TRBJ2-3; TRBD2 aligns across 8 bases. CDR3 length: 16 residues. The germline V gene has CDR1 SGHTA and CDR2 FQGNSA. Trimming took 5 bases from V and 4 from J; bases not matched to a gene: 11. The CDR3 DNA reads as TGTGCCAGCAGCGTCCCCCGAGCGGGAGTATCAGATACGCAGTATTTT. This sequence encodes CASSVPRAGVSDTQYF. The full variable domain, rest sourced from reference TRBV7-2 and TRBJ2-3, is GAGVSQSPSNKVTEKGKDVELRCDPISGHTALYWYRQSLGQGLEFLIYFQGNSAPDKSGLPSDRFSAERTGGSVSTLTIQRTQQEDSAVYLCASSVPRAGVSDTQYFGPGTRLTVL.

The chain has TRBV19 and TRBJ2-3, with 12 bases matching TRBD2. The trim removed 6 bases at V and 7 bases at J, leaving 11 bases unmatched. The germline CDR1 and CDR2 sequences are LNHDA and SQIVND (reference sequence). The CDR3 extends over 16 amino acids. The chain's CDR3 is CASSPTTSGGSHTQYF. The DNA for the CDR3 is TGTGCCAGTAGCCCTACTACTAGCGGGGGGTCCCATACGCAGTATTTT. The complete variable domain, with remaining parts taken from reference TRBV19 and TRBJ2-3, reads DGGITQSPKYLFRKEGQNVTLSCEQNLNHDAMYWYRQDPGQGLRLIYYSQIVNDFQKGDIAEGYSVSREKKESFPLTVTSAQKNPTAFYLCASSPTTSGGSHTQYFGPGTRLTVL.

The gene calls are TRBV28 and TRBJ1-2, with TRBD1 as a possible D gene (5 bases). CDR1 MDHEN and CDR2 SYDVKM come from the germline V gene. The CDR3 has 11 amino acids. V was shortened by 6 bases and J by 6 bases, with 8 bases between the two germline ends. Written as DNA, the CDR3 is TGTGCCAGCAGGATCAGGGATGGCTACACCTTC. Protein sequence: CASRIRDGYTF.

This clone was seen only once. The DNA for the CDR3 is TGTGCCAGCAGCGGGGGGGACAGTCGCCTGGGTGAGCAGTACTTC. Amino acids: CASSGGDSRLGEQYF. The rearrangement uses TRBV9 and TRBJ2-7, with D possibly being TRBD1 (7 bases). The CDR3 is 15 residues long. Germline assignment: CDR1 SGDLS and CDR2 YYNGEE. The V end lost 3 bases, the J end lost 7 bases, and 20 bases lay between the germline ends.

V is TRBV11-2 and J is TRBJ1-2, with 8 bases matching TRBD1. Germline lookup yields CDR1 SGHAT and CDR2 FQNNGV. The CDR3 length is 14 residues. The trim removed 5 bases at V and 7 bases at J, leaving 9 bases unmatched. The CDR3 is CASSQNQGARGYTF. The CDR3 DNA reads TGTGCCAGCAGCCAAAATCAGGGGGCGCGTGGCTACACCTTC.

The chain uses TRBV12-3 or TRBV12-4 and TRBJ2-3, with no clear D. This CDR3 is built from 12 residues. Trimming stripped 6 bases from V and 0 bases from J, with 4 bases between. This CDR3 is CASSLSTDTQYF. The CDR3 region has the DNA TGTGCCAGCAGCCTGAGCACAGATACGCAGTATTTT.

V and J are TRBV7-8 and TRBJ2-7, with 7 bases identical to TRBD1. The CDR3 length is 15 residues. The germline V gene encodes CDR1 SGHVS and CDR2 FQNEAQ. V lost 5 bases and J lost 0; bases outside the gene matches: 7. CDR3 region: CASSTRQGPSYEQYF. DNA of the CDR3: TGTGCCAGCAGCACCCGACAGGGACCCTCCTACGAGCAGTACTTC.

CDR3 sequence: CASSLNRDTSYNEQFF. DNA for the CDR3: TGCGCCAGCAGCTTGAACCGGGACACTTCCTACAATGAGCAGTTCTTC. The rearrangement uses TRBV5-1 and TRBJ2-1, with a tentative D call TRBD1 (6 bases). The CDR3 runs 16 residues. The germline V gene encodes CDR1 SGHRS and CDR2 YFSETQ. V lost 1 base, J lost 1 base, and 12 bases lay in between.

The rearrangement joins TRBV16 to TRBJ1-2; D is unclear. Germline assignment: CDR1 KGHSY and CDR2 FQNENV. V was clipped by 2 bases and J by 4 bases, with 5 bases between them. The CDR3 contains 12 residues. The CDR3 protein is CASSQLAYGYTF. Written as DNA, the CDR3 is TGTGCCAGCAGCCAACTAGCCTATGGCTACACCTTC.

The gene calls are TRBV5-1 and TRBJ2-4; D might be TRBD1 (6 bases). Germline assignment: CDR1 SGHRS and CDR2 YFSETQ. Trimming pared 0 bases from V and 0 bases from J, leaving 16 bases between. CDR3 size: 18 residues. CDR3 coding DNA: TGCGCCAGCAGCTTGGCCTACAGGGTGGTATCAGCCAAAAACATTCAGTACTTC. It codes for CASSLAYRVVSAKNIQYF.

V is TRBV3-1 (or the pseudogene TRBV3-2) and J is TRBJ2-5; TRBD2 matches at 7 bases. Losses at the gene ends were 4 bases for V and 5 bases for J; bases not matched to a gene: 19. Germline V gene sequence: CDR1 LGHDT, CDR2 YNNKEL (reference sequence). CDR3 length: 18 amino acids. In nucleotides, the CDR3 is TGTGCCAGCAGCCCCGACCCTCTAGCGGATCCATGGGTGGAGACCCAGTACTTC. Translating it yields CASSPDPLADPWVETQYF.

The CDR3: CASSLGRGRGETQYF. The CDR3 bases are TGTGCCAGCAGCTTAGGCCGCGGGAGGGGAGAGACCCAGTACTTC. V is TRBV7-2 and J is TRBJ2-5; the match to TRBD2 covers 9 bases. Germline V CDR1 and CDR2: SGHTA, FQGNSA. CDR3 length: 15 residues. V lost 1 base, J lost 4 bases, and 4 bases stayed unmatched.

This sequence joins TRBV9 and TRBJ2-7, with TRBD1 matching over 7 bases. Germline V lookup: CDR1 SGDLS, CDR2 YYNGEE. The CDR3 consists of 14 residues. V shed 4 bases, J shed 2 bases, and the junction held 6 bases outside the gene matches. CDR3 DNA sequence: TGTGCCAGCAGCCCTTGGGACAGAACCTACGAGCAGTACTTC. It translates to CASSPWDRTYEQYF.

This clone has a handful of counts. The chain recombines TRBV28 with TRBJ1-2; TRBD1 is a possible D gene (5 bases). This CDR3 contains 14 residues. Trimming stripped 6 bases from V and 1 base from J, with 12 bases between. Germline CDR1 reads MDHEN; CDR2 reads SYDVKM. The CDR3, as DNA: TGTGCCAGCAGGCTCGCGGGGGATAACTATGGCTACACCTTC. This sequence encodes CASRLAGDNYGYTF.

This clone has more than one count but fewer than ten. This chain connects TRBV27 to TRBJ2-7; 11 bases match TRBD2. The V gene's germline CDR1 is MNHEY and CDR2 SMNVEV (reference sequence). CDR3 size: 14 residues. Trimming at V came to 7 bases and at J to 3 bases, leaving 5 bases not matched to a gene. The chain's CDR3 is CASTGLAGSYEQYF. The CDR3 nucleotides are TGTGCCAGCACCGGACTAGCGGGCAGCTACGAGCAGTACTTC.

V and J are TRBV28 and TRBJ2-7; the match to TRBD1 covers 9 bases. In germline, CDR1 is MDHEN, CDR2 SYDVKM. The CDR3 consists of 15 residues. V was pared by 5 bases and J by 3 bases, with 8 bases of the junction left unmatched. CDR3 in DNA: TGTGCCAGCAGTCCCGCCGGACAGGGGTACTACGAGCAGTACTTC. Amino acid sequence: CASSPAGQGYYEQYF.